The TCR beta chain under discussion was sequenced for a study of read filtering for tumor transcriptome and immune sequencing. For the study at large: Revised staging placed eight or nine patients in R-ISS I, 15 to 20 in II, more than 5 in III. Transcriptome libraries were built from DNase-treated RNA.

This clonotype was observed at least ten times. Its antigen is not identified. The library was built from roughly 400 ng RNA with molecular barcoded adaptors for alpha/delta and beta/gamma chains. Via MiXCR, TCRdb re-called the reads, giving one row per CDR3 protein. Of 100,000 to 150,000 distinct CDR3 sequences listed, roughly 13% were seen once; the top ten hold more than 6.5%. Study observations and caveats: Dropping single-read clonotypes raised IR-seq and RNA-seq shared-clonotype correlation. In IR-seq, single-read clonotypes were 75% to 90% of clonotypes but approximately 3.5% of reads.

The receptor comes from a donor at least 40 years old with multiple myeloma. The source material was a population of CD138-negative cells sorted from bone marrow.

Written as DNA, the CDR3 is TGTGCCTGGAGTGTTTCCGGCTTCTATGGCTACACCTTC. Amino acids: CAWSVSGFYGYTF. This rearrangement joins TRBV30 to TRBJ1-2, with no clear D. V gave up 0 bases and J gave up 4 bases, with 9 bases separating them. The CDR3 is 13 amino acids. The germline V gene encodes CDR1 GTSNPN and CDR2 SVGIG (reference sequence).